These 13 T cell receptor beta chains were sequenced from one sample in a study of molecular identifiers for immune sequencing clone quantification. TCRdb redid the calling of the PCR reads with MiXCR, one entry per CDR3 protein. The data show over 60,000 distinct CDR3 sequences, under 20% seen once. The sequenced material came from naive CD8+ T cells from blood, with Jurkat cell RNA spiked in. Subset here: FACS-sorted CD8+CD4-CCR7+CD45RA+ naive T cells. The source is a human donor in good health. Some libraries in this study had Jurkat cell RNA spiked in.

This clonotype has at least ten counts. The rearrangement uses TRBV6-5 and TRBJ1-5; weak D call: TRBD1 (5 bases). The CDR3 spans 17 residues. The germline CDR1 and CDR2 sequences are MNHEY and SVGAGI. V was shortened by 5 bases and J by 6 bases, with 23 bases between the two germline ends. CDR3 DNA sequence: TGTGCCAGCAGTCGCATTTCAGGGTCAGGATCAAGTCAGCCCCAGCATTTT. Protein sequence: CASSRISGSGSSQPQHF.

The CDR3 nucleotides are TGTGCCAACAACCCACTAGCGGGAGGCTACGAGCAGTACTTC. This encodes CANNPLAGGYEQYF. The chain uses TRBV7-9 and TRBJ2-7, with 12 bases matching TRBD2. CDR1 is SEHNR and CDR2 is FQNEAQ in the germline V gene (reference sequence). V was pared by 10 bases and J by 3 bases, with 7 bases of the junction left unmatched. This CDR3 is 14 amino acids long.

This clonotype was seen at least ten times. The rearrangement uses TRBV3-1 and TRBJ1-2, with TRBD1 as a possible D gene (6 bases). CDR3 length: 15 residues. V was clipped by 1 base and J by 4 bases, with 13 bases between them. Germline assignment: CDR1 LGHDT and CDR2 YNNKEL (reference sequence). The DNA for the CDR3 is TGTGCCAGCAGCCAAGTAGGGGGGCGCTTCTATGGCTACACCTTC. The encoded protein is CASSQVGGRFYGYTF.

This rearrangement joins TRBV12-3 or TRBV12-4 to TRBJ2-3; D gene unclear. V lost 2 bases and J lost 3, with 15 bases in between. There are 16 residues in the CDR3. CDR3 in amino acids: CASSLSVTVSTDTQYF. CDR3 sequence (DNA): TGTGCCAGCAGTTTATCGGTTACCGTATCGACAGATACGCAGTATTTT.

Many counts were recorded for this clonotype. For the CDR3, the DNA is TGTGCCAGTAGTATGCTAGCGGGACCCACAGATACGCAGTATTTT. Encoded protein: CASSMLAGPTDTQYF. J is TRBJ2-3 and V is TRBV19; 9 bases match TRBD2. CDR1 and CDR2 from the germline V gene are LNHDA and SQIVND (reference sequence). The CDR3 is 15 residues long. The ends lost 3 bases at V and 2 bases at J; junction bases unmatched: 3.

This clonotype was found many times. The chain couples TRBV6-2 or TRBV6-3 to TRBJ2-2; D might be TRBD2 (6 bases). The CDR3 spans 17 residues. V was trimmed by 5 bases and J by 1 base, leaving 17 bases between them. CDR1 and CDR2 from the germline V gene are MNHEY and SVGEGT. CDR3 residues: CASSPLGRGVNTGELFF. The DNA for the CDR3 is TGTGCCAGCAGTCCCCTCGGTCGCGGGGTGAACACCGGGGAGCTGTTTTTT.

This clonotype has just a few counts. The gene calls are TRBV12-3 or TRBV12-4 and TRBJ2-2, with a possible D match to TRBD2 (6 bases). Trimming removed 0 bases from V and 3 bases from J, with 8 bases in between. This CDR3 region has 15 residues. This CDR3 reads CASSLAGGDTGELFF. In nucleotides, the CDR3 is TGTGCCAGCAGTTTAGCGGGAGGAGACACCGGGGAGCTGTTTTTT.

In its sample, this clonotype was seen many times. The V gene is TRBV25-1, the J gene TRBJ2-3; possibly TRBD2 for D (5 bases). The CDR3 covers 15 residues. Germline V gene lookup returns CDR1 MGHDK and CDR2 SYGVNS. V lost 1 base and J 0 bases, leaving 8 bases between the germline ends. For the CDR3, the DNA is TGTGCCAGCAGTGAATGGGGAGTGAGCACAGATACGCAGTATTTT. Protein product: CASSEWGVSTDTQYF. The full variable domain, in which reference TRBV25-1 and TRBJ2-3 provide the parts outside the CDR3, is EADIYQTPRYLVIGTGKKITLECSQTMGHDKMYWYQQDPGMELHLIHYSYGVNSTEKGDLSSESTVSRIRTEHFPLTLESARPSHTSQYLCASSEWGVSTDTQYFGPGTRLTVL.

This clonotype was seen at least ten times. The rearrangement links TRBV11-3 to TRBJ2-3; no reliable D call. CDR3 length: 16 residues. Trimming removed 3 bases from V and 1 base from J, with 14 bases in between. Germline lookup yields CDR1 SGHNT and CDR2 YENEEA. The CDR3 DNA sequence: TGTGCCAGCAGCTTGCACCTAAATATCCGCACAGATACGCAGTATTTT. Amino acids: CASSLHLNIRTDTQYF.

The chain combines TRBV3-1 with TRBJ2-5, with 10 positions matching TRBD2. The CDR3 has 17 residues. V gave up 1 base and J gave up 0 bases; unmatched junction bases: 5. Per the germline V gene, CDR1 is LGHDT and CDR2 is YNNKEL (reference sequence). CDR3: CASSQGVGLADQETQYF. The CDR3 DNA follows: TGTGCCAGCAGCCAAGGGGTCGGACTAGCGGACCAAGAGACCCAGTACTTC.

This clonotype was counted at least ten times. The chain couples TRBV27 to TRBJ2-7; 13 bases agree with TRBD2. Germline CDR1 reads MNHEY; CDR2 reads SMNVEV (reference sequence). Trimming cost V 5 bases and J 4 bases; bases outside gene matches: 5. This CDR3 has 15 residues. This CDR3 is CASSLGTSGIYEQYF. CDR3 nucleotide sequence: TGTGCCAGCAGTCTAGGGACTAGCGGGATTTACGAGCAGTACTTC.

This clonotype was counted ten times or more. This chain links TRBV27 with TRBJ2-5; either TRBD1 or TRBD2 may supply D (5 bases each). Between the trimmed V and J ends, which lost 2 bases and 4 bases, there was a span of 11 bases. Germline V gene sequence: CDR1 MNHEY, CDR2 SMNVEV (reference sequence). The CDR3 contains 14 residues. The chain's CDR3 is CASSLITGGETQYF. Here the CDR3 DNA reads TGTGCCAGCAGTTTAATTACTGGGGGAGAGACCCAGTACTTC.

At least ten counts were recorded for this clonotype. V usage is TRBV15 and J usage is TRBJ2-3, with 7 bases lining up with TRBD2. Germline CDR1 is LNHNV and CDR2 is YYDKDF (reference sequence). The CDR3 runs to 15 residues. The V and J ends lost 5 bases and 0 bases, in that order; junction bases with no gene match: 5. The CDR3 DNA sequence: TGTGCCACCAGCCGCCTAGCGGCTAGCACAGATACGCAGTATTTT. It encodes CATSRLAASTDTQYF.